This T cell receptor beta chain was sequenced in a study of blood T cell repertoires in COVID-19 (dated by TCRdb to the early 2020s). As for the study more broadly: Collaborator samples came from the United States, Italy and Spain and covered acute and convalescent phases of COVID-19. The prospective study material was composed of cDNA or gDNA derived from T cells, B-cell-depleted T cells, or PBMCs. Deeply sampled blood TCRbeta repertoires from subjects exposed to, actively infected with, or recovered from COVID-19 were included in the dataset. The repertoires were released in a freely available public database meant as a resource for research on the immune response to SARS-CoV-2. Samples were obtained from the ongoing ImmuneRACE study (first 160 participants) and from 1,200 or so subjects provided by 6 global collaborators. Nearly every sample came with metadata listing a de-identified subject ID, COVID-19 status, age in years and sex. HLA class I and class II types, where available, came from metadata supplied by the sample provider rather than from assay-based typing. Points the paper makes about the study in general: Clinical and demographic metadata were provided uncurated, with the amount varying by source and participant.

CDR1 and CDR2 (KGHSH, LQKENI) derive from the germline V gene. V is shortened by 1 base, J by 7 bases, and the region joining them spans 13 bases. From the cysteine through the phenylalanine, the CDR3 covers 15 amino acids. The CDR3 DNA has 45 bases and is translated from base 1. Turning to this clone: Its antigen is still unknown. The record has no base qualities; no much larger clone is one base away.

The immunoSEQ Assay, a bias-controlled multiplex PCR, was used to amplify TCRbeta CDR3 regions from genomic DNA. On the study's bioinformatics: The number of nucleated cells in each sample was estimated by amplification of reference gene primers within the assay. To quantify the absolute abundance of each unique TCRbeta CDR3 rearrangement, sequence reads were collapsed and filtered. For each sample, productive Simpson clonality was calculated as the square root of Simpson's diversity index over productive rearrangements. TCRdb took over this immuneACCESS table, retaining in-frame rearrangements with V and J assigned. Such tables are incomplete; in checked studies, under half of the missing clones stem from an unresolved V gene, and the remainder is unexplained. V, J and clone size were drawn from that table, and D and trimming were deduced from the DNA. This sample has more than 150,000 clones in its table, and about 80% of those were observed once. The biggest ten clones account for roughly an eighth of the sample.

Whole blood was collected in K2EDTA tubes by collaborating institutions according to the institutions' own protocols. Collaborator samples were shipped for TCRbeta analysis as frozen whole blood, isolated PBMCs, or DNA extracted from either sample type. Recombination joined TRBV18 with TRBJ1-4; no D gene is confidently identified. Sequencing was performed on peripheral blood. The TCR originated in a man in his thirties or forties with active or convalescent COVID-19. The DNA sequence is TGTGCCAGCTCACCACTGGACTTCACCGTTGAAAAACTGTTTTTT. Its product reads: CASSPLDFTVEKLFF.